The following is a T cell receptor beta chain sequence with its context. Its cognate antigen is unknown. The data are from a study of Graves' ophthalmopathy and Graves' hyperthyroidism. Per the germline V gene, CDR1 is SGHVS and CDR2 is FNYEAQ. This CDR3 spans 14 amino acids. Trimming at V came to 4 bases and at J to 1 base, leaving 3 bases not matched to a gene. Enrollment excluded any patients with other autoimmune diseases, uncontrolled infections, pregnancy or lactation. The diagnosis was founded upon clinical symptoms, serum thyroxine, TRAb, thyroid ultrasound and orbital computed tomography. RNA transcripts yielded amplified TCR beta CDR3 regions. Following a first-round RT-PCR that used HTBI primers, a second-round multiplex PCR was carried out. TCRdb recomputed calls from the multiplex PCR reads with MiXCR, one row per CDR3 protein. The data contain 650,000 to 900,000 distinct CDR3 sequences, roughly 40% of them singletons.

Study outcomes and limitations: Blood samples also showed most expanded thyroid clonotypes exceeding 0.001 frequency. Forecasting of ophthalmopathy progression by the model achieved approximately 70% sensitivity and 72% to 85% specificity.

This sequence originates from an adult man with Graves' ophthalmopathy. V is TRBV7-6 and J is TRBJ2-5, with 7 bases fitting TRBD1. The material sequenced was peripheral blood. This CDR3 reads CASSSDRSQETQYF. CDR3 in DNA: TGTGCCAGCAGCTCGGACAGGAGCCAAGAGACCCAGTACTTC.